This paragraph covers one T cell receptor beta chain sequence. The CDR3 is 13 amino acids. V lost 4 bases to trimming and J lost 7 bases, with 17 bases between them. Germline CDR1 is SQVTM and CDR2 is ANQGSEA. Individually, cDNA molecules had unique molecular identifiers attached to them. From the 5' RACE reads, TCRdb called clonotypes with MiXCR, one entry per CDR3 protein. The profile shows about 46,000 distinct CDR3 sequences, around a tenth of them singletons. This record comes from a study of early T cells in non-severe SARS-CoV-2 infection. Whole-study context: Chains stayed unpaired after sequencing of bulk RNA from unsorted whole blood.

The specimen sequenced was whole blood. This chain connects TRBV29-1 to TRBJ2-7, with a weak D call TRBD2 (6 bases). This TCR derives from an adult who was a healthcare worker with PCR-confirmed SARS-CoV-2 infection or an uninfected control (not recorded which). The DNA of the CDR3 is TGCAGCGTTGTCTTGTTCGGGAGAGTTGAGCAGTACTTC. It is translated as CSVVLFGRVEQYF.